This TCR beta chain is drawn from a study of cytomegalovirus exposure and HLA in healthy donors. 13 Jbeta primers and 60 Vbeta primers were used for the PCR. Some clones are missing from TCRdb's copy, which holds only in-frame ones; the method was immunoSEQ multiplex PCR. The sample lists around 180,000 clones, roughly 80% seen once, with less than 6% in the top ten. A word on this clone: What it recognizes is unknown.

Findings and limits, study-wide: The study carried out a later analysis of TCR beta sequences. It associated 16,951 of them with specific HLA alleles at a false discovery rate of 0.05. Earlier findings revealed that most TCR beta V segments proved productive either about 90% or about 30% of the time. The study designated about 180 TCR beta chains cytomegalovirus-associated. Reported findings show TCR beta sequences accurately forecast HLA-A and HLA-B alleles in most subjects.

CDR1 is SGHRS and CDR2 is YFSETQ in the germline V gene. The CDR3 is made up of 14 amino acids. Deletions cut 0 bases from V and 6 bases from J, with 10 bases between. The receptor was derived from a woman aged 30 to 39 in good health and CMV-seropositive. The chain joins TRBV5-1 to TRBJ2-1; TRBD2 is a possible D gene (5 bases). Source material: PBMCs. The CDR3 sequence: CASSLAGSVNEQFF. The CDR3 coding sequence is TGCGCCAGCAGCTTGGCCGGTAGCGTCAATGAGCAGTTCTTC.